This T cell receptor (beta chain) was sequenced for a study of blood T cell repertoires in COVID-19. Turning to the study itself: COVID-19 samples collected from the United States, Italy and Spain covered acute and convalescent phases.

Some clones are missing from TCRdb's copy, which holds only in-frame ones; the method was immunoSEQ multiplex PCR. The table records roughly 50,000 clones, around four fifths of them present only once. The sequence was collected from a human donor in a cohort sampled during active COVID-19. Sequenced input: peripheral blood.

The CDR3 nucleotides read TGTGCCAGCAGTTTAGACAGACCGCAGCCCCAGCATTTT. It specifies CASSLDRPQPQHF. This chain joins TRBV12-3 or TRBV12-4 and TRBJ1-5; D not certain. V lost 1 base and J lost 7, with 8 bases in between. The CDR3 covers 13 residues.